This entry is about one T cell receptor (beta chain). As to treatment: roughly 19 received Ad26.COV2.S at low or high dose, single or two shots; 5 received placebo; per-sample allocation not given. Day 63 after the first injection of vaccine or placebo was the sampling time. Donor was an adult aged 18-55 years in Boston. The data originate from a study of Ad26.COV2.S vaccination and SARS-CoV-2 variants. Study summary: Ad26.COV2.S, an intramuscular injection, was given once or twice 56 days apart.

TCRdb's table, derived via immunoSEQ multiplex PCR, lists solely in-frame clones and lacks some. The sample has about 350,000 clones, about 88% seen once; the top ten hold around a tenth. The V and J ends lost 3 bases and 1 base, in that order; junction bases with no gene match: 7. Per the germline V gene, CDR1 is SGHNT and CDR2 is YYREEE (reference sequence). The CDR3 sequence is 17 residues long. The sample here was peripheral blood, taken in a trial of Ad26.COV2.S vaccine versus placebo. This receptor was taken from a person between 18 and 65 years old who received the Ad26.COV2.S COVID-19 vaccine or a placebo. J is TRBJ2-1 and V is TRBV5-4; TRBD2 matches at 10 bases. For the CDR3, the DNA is TGTGCCAGCAGCTCGGGACTAGCGTGGGGTTCCTACAATGAGCAGTTCTTC. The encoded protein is CASSSGLAWGSYNEQFF.